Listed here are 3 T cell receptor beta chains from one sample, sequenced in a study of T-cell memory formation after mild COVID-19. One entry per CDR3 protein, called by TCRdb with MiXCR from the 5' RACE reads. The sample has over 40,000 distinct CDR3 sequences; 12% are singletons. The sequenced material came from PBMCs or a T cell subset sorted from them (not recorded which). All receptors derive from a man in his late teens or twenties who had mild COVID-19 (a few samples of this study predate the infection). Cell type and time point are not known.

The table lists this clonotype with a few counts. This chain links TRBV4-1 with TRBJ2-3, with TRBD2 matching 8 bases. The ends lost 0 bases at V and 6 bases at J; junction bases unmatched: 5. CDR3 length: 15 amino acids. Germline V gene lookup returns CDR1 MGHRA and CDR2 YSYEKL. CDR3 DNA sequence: TGCGCCAGCAGCCAAGAACGGCGGGGGGTGGATACGCAGTATTTT. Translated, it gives CASSQERRGVDTQYF.

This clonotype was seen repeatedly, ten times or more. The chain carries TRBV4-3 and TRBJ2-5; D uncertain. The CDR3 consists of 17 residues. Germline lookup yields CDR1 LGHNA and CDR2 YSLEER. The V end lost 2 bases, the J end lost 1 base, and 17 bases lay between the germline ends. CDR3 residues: CASSQPHLLLPQETQYF. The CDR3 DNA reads TGCGCCAGCAGCCAACCACACCTCCTTCTGCCCCAAGAGACCCAGTACTTC.

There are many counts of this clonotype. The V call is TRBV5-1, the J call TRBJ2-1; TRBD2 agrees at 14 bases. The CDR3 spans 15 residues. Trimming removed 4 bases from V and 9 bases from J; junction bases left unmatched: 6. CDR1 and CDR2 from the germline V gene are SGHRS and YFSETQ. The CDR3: CASSPRLAGGAEQFF. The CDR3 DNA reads TGCGCCAGCAGCCCACGACTAGCGGGGGGGGCTGAGCAGTTCTTC.